This TCR beta chain was sequenced for a study of T cells in Graves' hyperthyroidism and ophthalmopathy. Study-level background: Any treatment followed the collection of peripheral blood at initial diagnosis. Study-wide points: Separation of ophthalmopathy from stable hyperthyroidism was achieved by a 13 V-J model. In blood, most of the thyroid clonotypes expanded above 0.001 were also present.

Clinical symptoms, serum thyroxine and TRAb, thyroid ultrasound and orbital computed tomography were used for the diagnoses. Germline V lookup: CDR1 DFQATT, CDR2 SNEGSKA (reference sequence). There are 14 residues in the CDR3. V was pared by 0 bases and J by 8 bases, with 11 bases between. Amplification targeted TCR beta CDR3 regions from RNA transcripts. The TCR CDR3 first-round RT-PCR relied on the HTBI primer set. MiXCR was run by TCRdb on the multiplex PCR reads, yielding one entry per CDR3 protein. This table holds under 300,000 distinct CDR3 sequences, 25% to 30% found once. This clonotype was counted many times. Its antigen is not known.

The sample was blood. The rearrangement joins TRBV20-1 to TRBJ1-6; D is possibly TRBD1 (5 bases). This clonotype was obtained from a man in his forties with Graves' hyperthyroidism that later progressed to Graves' ophthalmopathy. The CDR3 bases are TGCAGTGCTAGAGATCGTTGGGGGGATTCACCCCTCCACTTT. Translated, it gives CSARDRWGDSPLHF.